The clone carrying this T cell receptor (beta chain) was detected once. The data were obtained in a study of blood T cell repertoires in COVID-19. Study details: Sources were T cells, B-cell-depleted T cells, or PBMCs; the material itself was cDNA or gDNA.

Profiled with immunoSEQ multiplex PCR; TCRdb holds only in-frame clones, not every one. The profile covers about 160,000 clones, with around 82% appearing a single time and under 9% taken by the ten largest. CDR3 length: 14 amino acids. V was cut by 2 bases and J by 3 bases, with 10 bases left in between. The germline V gene encodes CDR1 LGHDT and CDR2 YNNKEL (reference sequence). The sequence was obtained from a woman between 40 and 50 years old with COVID-19, enrolled during active disease. Material for sequencing was peripheral blood. The gene calls are TRBV3-1 (or the pseudogene TRBV3-2) and TRBJ1-2; a possible D gene is TRBD1 (5 bases). As DNA, the CDR3 is TGTGCCAGCAGCCAACAGGGATCCGACTATGGCTACACCTTC. This codes for CASSQQGSDYGYTF.